The source of this TCR beta chain is a study of control samples from healthy donors and cancer patients. The CDR3 is made up of 13 amino acids. Germline-derived CDR1 and CDR2 are SGHRS and YFSETQ. The V end lost 4 bases, the J end lost 4 bases, and 11 bases lay between the germline ends. Assay: immunoSEQ multiplex PCR; the TCRdb copy retains only in-frame clones and omits some. Among about 160,000 clones listed, approximately 94% were seen once. The source material was PBMCs. The sequence derives from a man between 60 and 75 years old with colorectal cancer. The rearrangement uses TRBV5-1 and TRBJ1-1, with D tentatively TRBD1 (5 bases). The CDR3 is CASSNAGFTEAFF. The CDR3 DNA sequence: TGCGCCAGCAGCAACGCAGGGTTCACTGAAGCTTTCTTT.